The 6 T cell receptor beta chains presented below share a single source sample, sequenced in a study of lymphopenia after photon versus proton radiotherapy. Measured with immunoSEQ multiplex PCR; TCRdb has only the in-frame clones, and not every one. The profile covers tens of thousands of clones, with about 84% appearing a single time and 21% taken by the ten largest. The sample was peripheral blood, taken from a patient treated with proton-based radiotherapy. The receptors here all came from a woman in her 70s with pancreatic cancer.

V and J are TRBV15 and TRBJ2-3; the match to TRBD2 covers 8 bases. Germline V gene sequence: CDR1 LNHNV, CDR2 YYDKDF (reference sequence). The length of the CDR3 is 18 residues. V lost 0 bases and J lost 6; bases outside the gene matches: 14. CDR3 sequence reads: CATSRDFHSGSAGDTQYF. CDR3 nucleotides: TGTGCCACCAGCAGAGATTTCCACAGCGGGAGCGCGGGGGATACGCAGTATTTT. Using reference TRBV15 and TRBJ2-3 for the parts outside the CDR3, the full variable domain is DAMVIQNPRYQVTQFGKPVTLSCSQTLNHNVMYWYQQKSSQAPKLLFHYYDKDFNNEADTPDNFQSRRPNTSFCFLDIRSPGLGDTAMYLCATSRDFHSGSAGDTQYFGPGTRLTVL.

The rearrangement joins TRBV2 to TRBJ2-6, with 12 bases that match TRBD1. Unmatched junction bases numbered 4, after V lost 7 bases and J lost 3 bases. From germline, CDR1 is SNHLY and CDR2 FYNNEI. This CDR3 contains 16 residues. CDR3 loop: CASTGTGGGGANVLTF. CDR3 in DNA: TGTGCCAGCACCGGGACAGGGGGCGGTGGGGCCAACGTCCTGACTTTC.

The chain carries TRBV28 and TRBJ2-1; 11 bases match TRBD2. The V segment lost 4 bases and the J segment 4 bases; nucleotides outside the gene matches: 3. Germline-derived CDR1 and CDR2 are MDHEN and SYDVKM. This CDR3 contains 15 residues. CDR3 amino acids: CASSSGTSGYNEQFF. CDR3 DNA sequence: TGTGCCAGCAGTTCAGGGACTAGCGGATACAATGAGCAGTTCTTC.

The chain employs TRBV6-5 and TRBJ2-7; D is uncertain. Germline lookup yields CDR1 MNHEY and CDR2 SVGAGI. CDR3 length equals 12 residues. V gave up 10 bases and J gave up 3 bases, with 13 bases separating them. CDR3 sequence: CAISQVRYEQYF. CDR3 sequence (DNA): TGTGCCATCAGCCAGGTGCGCTACGAGCAGTACTTC.

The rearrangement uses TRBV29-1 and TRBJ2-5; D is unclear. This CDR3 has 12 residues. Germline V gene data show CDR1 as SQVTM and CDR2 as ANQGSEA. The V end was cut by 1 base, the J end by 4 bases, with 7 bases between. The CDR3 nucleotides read TGCAGCGTTGAAGTACAAGGAGAGACCCAGTACTTC. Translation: CSVEVQGETQYF.

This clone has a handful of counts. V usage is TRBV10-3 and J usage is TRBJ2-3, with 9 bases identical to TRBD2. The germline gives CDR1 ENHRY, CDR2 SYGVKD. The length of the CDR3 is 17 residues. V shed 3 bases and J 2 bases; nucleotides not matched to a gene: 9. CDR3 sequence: CAISDFLAGEYTDTQYF. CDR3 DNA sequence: TGTGCCATCAGTGACTTCTTAGCGGGAGAGTACACAGATACGCAGTATTTT.